A single sample is the source of the 31 T cell receptor beta chains below, sequenced in a study of CD8+ T cells in alopecia areata. Extraction of RNA preceded its reverse transcription into cDNA, which served as the sequencing template. Profiling relied on immunoSEQ multiplex PCR, and the TCRdb table lists in-frame clones only, not all of them. The table includes 110,000 to 150,000 clones, more than 85% detected once. Regarding treatment: oral pan-JAK inhibitor, 5-10 mg twice daily. The input for sequencing was CD8+ T cells sorted from blood, taken at week 4, from a patient treated with tofacitinib. Every receptor here comes from a human donor with alopecia areata.

Remarks on this clone: Other DNA sequences in the sample encode the same CDR3. This sequence joins TRBV20-1 and TRBJ2-1, with D unresolved. This CDR3 region has 11 residues. In germline, CDR1 is DFQATT, CDR2 SNEGSKA (reference sequence). The ends were cut back, 0 bases at V and 8 bases at J, with 5 bases in the middle. CDR3 loop: CSARESDEQFF. Written as DNA, the CDR3 is TGCAGTGCTAGAGAAAGCGATGAGCAGTTCTTC.

The chain recombines TRBV10-3 with TRBJ2-7; no reliable D call. Between the trimmed V and J ends, which lost 3 bases and 0 bases, there was a span of 15 bases. In germline, CDR1 is ENHRY, CDR2 SYGVKD. The CDR3 is 16 residues long. CDR3 DNA sequence: TGTGCCATCAGTGATGAGATAAACTCAAACTCCTACGAGCAGTACTTC. Its translation is CAISDEINSNSYEQYF.

This sequence joins TRBV29-1 and TRBJ2-3; D is undetermined. The CDR3 has 10 residues. The V end lost 6 bases, the J end lost 6 bases, and 7 bases lay between the germline ends. The germline V gene has CDR1 SQVTM and CDR2 ANQGSEA. The CDR3 sequence is CSVSADTQYF. In nucleotides, the CDR3 is TGCAGCGTATCAGCGGATACGCAGTATTTT.

The gene calls are TRBV7-9 and TRBJ2-7; 7 bases agree with TRBD1. Trimming cost V 5 bases and J 7 bases; bases outside gene matches: 11. Germline-derived CDR1 and CDR2 are SEHNR and FQNEAQ (reference sequence). The CDR3 spans 14 residues. CDR3 in DNA: TGTGCCAGCAGCCCGGCCGACAGGGAATTGGAGCAGTACTTC. Encoded protein: CASSPADRELEQYF.

The chain joins TRBV28 to TRBJ2-1, with 7 nucleotides matching TRBD2. Germline values: CDR1 MDHEN, CDR2 SYDVKM. This CDR3 contains 13 residues. The trim removed 2 bases at V and 8 bases at J, leaving 3 bases unmatched. The CDR3 is CASSLAGADEQFF. The CDR3 coding sequence is TGTGCCAGCAGTTTAGCGGGAGCGGATGAGCAGTTCTTC.

The CDR3 nucleotides read TGCGCCAGCAGCGGCGGGGGCTACGAGCAGTACTTC. It yields the protein CASSGGGYEQYF. The chain uses TRBV5-1 and TRBJ2-7; 7 nucleotides agree with TRBD2. J gave up 3 bases and V 4 bases, and 1 base lay outside the gene matches. The CDR3 has 12 residues. Germline V gene lookup returns CDR1 SGHRS and CDR2 YFSETQ.

V usage is TRBV2 and J usage is TRBJ2-7; D perhaps matches TRBD1 (6 bases). Germline V gene lookup returns CDR1 SNHLY and CDR2 FYNNEI. Trimming took off 7 bases at V and 0 bases at J, with 16 bases between the two ends. The CDR3 sequence is 15 residues long. The CDR3, as DNA: TGTGCCAGCAAGGGGGAGACGCGTTACTCCTACGAGCAGTACTTC. It specifies CASKGETRYSYEQYF.

The V and J genes are TRBV7-8 and TRBJ1-1, with 8 bases fitting TRBD1. Per the germline V gene, CDR1 is SGHVS and CDR2 is FQNEAQ. V shed 1 base, J shed 9 bases, and the junction held 7 bases outside the gene matches. CDR3 length equals 14 residues. The CDR3 loop reads CASSLVGTGVQAFF. The CDR3, as DNA: TGTGCCAGCAGCTTAGTCGGGACAGGTGTCCAAGCTTTCTTT.

To note about this clone: The identical CDR3 is also encoded by other nucleotide sequences in the sample. V is TRBV29-1 and J is TRBJ2-1; D not resolved. CDR3 length: 13 residues. Trimming pared 1 base from V and 2 bases from J, leaving 6 bases between. Germline CDR1 is SQVTM and CDR2 is ANQGSEA. CDR3 nucleotides: TGCAGCGTTGAAGGTCTGGCCTACAATGAGCAGTTCTTC. It is translated as CSVEGLAYNEQFF.

The J gene is TRBJ2-1, the V gene TRBV29-1; D may be TRBD1 or TRBD2 (7 bases each). Germline values: CDR1 SQVTM, CDR2 ANQGSEA. The CDR3 consists of 13 residues. Trimming took off 6 bases at V and 7 bases at J, with 16 bases between the two ends. As DNA, the CDR3 is TGCAGCGTATTCCGACAGGGAGGGAATGAGCAGTTCTTC. Amino acids: CSVFRQGGNEQFF.

J is TRBJ1-2 and V is TRBV5-1; D is ambiguous. There are 13 residues in the CDR3. From germline, CDR1 is SGHRS and CDR2 YFSETQ. The germline V and J ends were trimmed by 0 bases and 4 bases, with 7 bases remaining between them. CDR3 sequence reads: CASSLGRAYGYTF. Written as DNA, the CDR3 is TGCGCCAGCAGCTTGGGACGGGCCTATGGCTACACCTTC.

In DNA, the CDR3 is TGTGCCAGCAGTGAATTAGGTGGCTCCTACGAGCAGTACTTC. This sequence encodes CASSELGGSYEQYF. The rearrangement uses TRBV25-1 and TRBJ2-7; no firm D call. CDR3 length: 14 amino acids. Germline V CDR1 and CDR2: MGHDK, SYGVNS. Trimming removed 1 base from V and 0 bases from J, with 7 bases in between.

This clone was counted a few times. The chain is built from TRBV19 and TRBJ2-1, with D perhaps matching TRBD1 (5 bases). There are 16 residues in the CDR3. CDR1 is LNHDA and CDR2 is SQIVND in the germline V gene (reference sequence). Trimming left V 3 bases short and J 4 bases short, with 16 bases between. CDR3 amino acids: CASSIGWAGSYNEQFF. The CDR3, as DNA: TGTGCCAGTAGTATTGGTTGGGCAGGGTCGTACAATGAGCAGTTCTTC.

The rearrangement uses TRBV29-1 and TRBJ2-1; D could derive from TRBD1 or TRBD2 (5 bases each). The CDR3 covers 15 residues. Germline CDR1 reads SQVTM; CDR2 reads ANQGSEA. Trimming took off 3 bases at V and 10 bases at J, with 22 bases between the two ends. CDR3 DNA: TGCAGCGTTGACGGCCAGGTGCCGATTGGGGGAGAGCAGTTCTTC. This gives the protein CSVDGQVPIGGEQFF.

This clone was seen a single time. This chain joins TRBV29-1 and TRBJ1-2; perhaps TRBD1 as D (5 bases). Germline values: CDR1 SQVTM, CDR2 ANQGSEA. This CDR3 has 13 amino acids. V was trimmed by 6 bases and J by 2 bases, leaving 13 bases between them. Written as DNA, the CDR3 is TGCAGCGTCCAGGGAGGAGAGAACTATGGCTACACCTTC. Translation gives CSVQGGENYGYTF.

The sample holds one count of this clone. The chain couples TRBV27 to TRBJ2-5; 8 nucleotides match TRBD1. V trimming: 4 bases; J trimming: 4 bases; junction bases outside the gene matches: 5. Germline CDR1 MNHEY, CDR2 SMNVEV (reference sequence). The CDR3 covers 14 residues. Here the CDR3 DNA reads TGTGCCAGCAGTTCGGCAGGGGGCGGAGAGACCCAGTACTTC. Residues: CASSSAGGGETQYF.

The rearrangement uses TRBV9 and TRBJ2-1; 7 bases map to TRBD2. Germline V gene lookup returns CDR1 SGDLS and CDR2 YYNGEE. This CDR3 has 12 amino acids. V shed 3 bases and J 9 bases; nucleotides not matched to a gene: 3. The CDR3 bases are TGTGCCAGCAGCGGGACTAGGTCTGAGCAGTTCTTC. Residues: CASSGTRSEQFF. Full variable domain (remainder filled in from reference TRBV9 and TRBJ2-1): DSGVTQTPKHLITATGQRVTLRCSPRSGDLSVYWYQQSLDQGLQFLIQYYNGEERAKGNILERFSAQQFPDLHSELNLSSLELGDSALYFCASSGTRSEQFFGPGTRLTVL.

The V and J genes are TRBV7-3 and TRBJ2-3, with 10 bases identical to TRBD1. The germline CDR1 and CDR2 sequences are SGHTA and FQGTGA. The trim removed 5 bases at V and 2 bases at J, leaving 13 bases unmatched. The CDR3 totals 18 residues. CDR3 region: CASSTRDRGLGVTDTQYF. In DNA, the CDR3 is TGTGCCAGCAGCACCCGGGACAGGGGACTAGGAGTCACAGATACGCAGTATTTT.

On this clone itself: One junction end disagrees with the germline gene, perhaps due to a read error. The rearrangement joins TRBV19 to TRBJ2-7; no reliable D call. This CDR3 contains 13 residues. Germline-derived CDR1 and CDR2 are LNHDA and SQIVND (reference sequence). CDR3 loop: CASSIDASYEQYF. The DNA for the CDR3 is TGTGCCAGTAGCATAGACGCCTCCTACGAGCAGTACTTC.

The chain joins TRBV5-4 to TRBJ1-1, with D tentatively TRBD1 (5 bases). Per germline, CDR1 SGHNT and CDR2 YYREEE (reference sequence). The ends were cut back, 4 bases at V and 5 bases at J, with 18 bases in the middle. This CDR3 is built from 15 residues. The chain's CDR3 is CASSPSGTMGTEAFF. In DNA form, the CDR3 reads TGTGCCAGCAGCCCCTCAGGGACCATGGGGACTGAAGCTTTCTTT. Combining the CDR3 with reference TRBV5-4 and TRBJ1-1 gives the whole variable domain ETGVTQSPTHLIKTRGQQVTLRCSSQSGHNTVSWYQQALGQGPQFIFQYYREEENGRGNFPPRFSGLQFPNYSSELNVNALELDDSALYLCASSPSGTMGTEAFFGQGTRLTVV.

This clone showed up just once. The chain recombines TRBV29-1 with TRBJ1-5, with 9 bases matching TRBD1. Germline V gene data show CDR1 as SQVTM and CDR2 as ANQGSEA. The trim removed 6 bases at V and 6 bases at J, leaving 12 bases unmatched. The length of the CDR3 is 15 residues. CDR3 protein: CSVSGTGKDGQPQHF. CDR3 sequence (DNA): TGCAGCGTCTCCGGGACAGGGAAGGATGGTCAGCCCCAGCATTTT.

The rearrangement links TRBV6-1 to TRBJ2-5; D unclear. The CDR3 runs to 13 residues. Trimming removed 3 bases at V and 4 bases at J, with 9 bases between. CDR1 and CDR2 (germline): MNHNS, SASEGT. The CDR3 loop is CASSELTGETQYF. In DNA form, the CDR3 reads TGTGCCAGCAGTGAGTTAACCGGAGAGACCCAGTACTTC.

The V gene is TRBV27, the J gene TRBJ1-2; possibly TRBD1 for D (5 bases). The CDR3 has 14 residues. Germline V gives CDR1 MNHEY, CDR2 SMNVEV (reference sequence). The V gene lost 6 bases and the J gene lost 3 bases, with 14 bases spanning the gap. CDR3 amino acids: CASRTLRGDYGYTF. In DNA form, the CDR3 reads TGTGCCAGCAGAACGTTAAGGGGCGACTATGGCTACACCTTC.

This rearrangement joins TRBV11-2 to TRBJ2-5, with 9 nucleotides matching TRBD1. The CDR3 runs to 17 residues. Trimming removed 0 bases from V and 2 bases from J; junction bases left unmatched: 7. CDR1 is SGHAT, CDR2 FQNNGV, per germline. CDR3 sequence reads: CASSLDTTGGWQETQYF. CDR3 DNA: TGTGCCAGCAGCTTAGATACGACAGGGGGTTGGCAAGAGACCCAGTACTTC.

This chain connects TRBV7-2 to TRBJ1-5; no reliable D call. Trimming shortened V by 5 bases and J by 7 bases, and 12 bases separated the two germline ends. Germline assignment: CDR1 SGHTA and CDR2 FQGNSA. The CDR3 is made up of 13 amino acids. The CDR3 reads CASSPGLEQPQHF. The CDR3 bases are TGTGCCAGCAGCCCCGGGTTAGAGCAGCCCCAGCATTTT.

This chain uses TRBV7-9 with TRBJ2-4; D might be TRBD1 or TRBD2, each matching 5 bases. The CDR3 totals 15 residues. CDR1 is SEHNR and CDR2 is FQNEAQ in the germline V gene (reference sequence). V lost 4 bases to trimming and J lost 10 bases, with 20 bases between them. The CDR3 protein is CASSSLQYLEGIQYF. CDR3 bases: TGTGCCAGCAGCTCATTACAGTACTTAGAGGGGATTCAGTACTTC.

The chain uses TRBV30 and TRBJ2-3; unclear D gene. Trimming removed 0 bases at V and 3 bases at J, with 10 bases between. Looked up from germline, CDR1 is GTSNPN and CDR2 is SVGIG (reference sequence). There are 14 residues in the CDR3. CDR3: CAWSVTLGTDTQYF. The CDR3 DNA reads TGTGCCTGGAGTGTAACTCTTGGGACAGATACGCAGTATTTT.

The CDR3 reads CAWTGLRHEQYF. The CDR3 bases are TGTGCCTGGACAGGGTTGAGGCACGAGCAGTACTTC. V and J are TRBV30 and TRBJ2-7; weak D call: TRBD1 (5 bases). The CDR3 is 12 residues long. Trimming shortened V by 4 bases and J by 5 bases, and 12 bases separated the two germline ends. CDR1 is GTSNPN and CDR2 is SVGIG in the germline V gene (reference sequence).

The V call is TRBV29-1, the J call TRBJ2-7; D is unclear. This CDR3 has 15 amino acids. Looked up from germline, CDR1 is SQVTM and CDR2 is ANQGSEA. V gave up 1 base and J gave up 0 bases, with 13 bases separating them. Here the CDR3 DNA reads TGCAGCGTTGAAGGGGTCGGGTCCTACTCCTACGAGCAGTACTTC. It is translated as CSVEGVGSYSYEQYF.

The chain combines TRBV2 with TRBJ2-1; no definite D call. The CDR3 is made up of 12 amino acids. Trimming took off 6 bases at V and 2 bases at J, with 5 bases between the two ends. Germline V gene lookup returns CDR1 SNHLY and CDR2 FYNNEI. The CDR3 is CASSRAYNEQFF. The CDR3 coding sequence is TGTGCCAGCAGCCGGGCCTACAATGAGCAGTTCTTC.

Regarding this clone: The germline gene is not matched at one end of the junction; a read error may be the cause. V gene TRBV7-7 combines with J gene TRBJ2-7; 10 positions agree with TRBD2. Looked up from germline, CDR1 is SSHAT and CDR2 is FNYEAQ (reference sequence). There are 15 residues in the CDR3. As DNA, the CDR3 is TGTGCTAGCAGCTTAGGCGCTAGCGGGAGTTACGAGCAGTACTTC. Translated: CASSLGASGSYEQYF.